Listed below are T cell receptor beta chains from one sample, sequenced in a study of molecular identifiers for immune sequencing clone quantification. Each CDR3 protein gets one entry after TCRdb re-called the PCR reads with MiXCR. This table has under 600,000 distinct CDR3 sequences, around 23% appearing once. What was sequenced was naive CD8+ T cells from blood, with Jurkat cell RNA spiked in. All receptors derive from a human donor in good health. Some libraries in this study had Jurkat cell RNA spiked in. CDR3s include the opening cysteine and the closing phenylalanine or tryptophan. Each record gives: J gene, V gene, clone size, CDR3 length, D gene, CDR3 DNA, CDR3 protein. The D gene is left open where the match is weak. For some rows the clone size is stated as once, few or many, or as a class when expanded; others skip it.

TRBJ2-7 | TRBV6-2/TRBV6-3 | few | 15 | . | TGTGCCAGCAGTTACTATCCGGGAACACAATACGAGCAGTACTTC | CASSYYPGTQYEQYF
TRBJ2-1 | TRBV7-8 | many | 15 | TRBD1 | TGTGCCAGCAGCCTCGAAGGACAGGCGGGCAATGAGCAGTTCTTC | CASSLEGQAGNEQFF
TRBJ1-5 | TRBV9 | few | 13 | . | TGTGCCAGCAGCGTAGCTTCAGGAGGGCCCCAGCATTTT | CASSVASGGPQHF
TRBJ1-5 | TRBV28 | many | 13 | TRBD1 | TGTGCCAGCAGGAGACAGGGGTTTCAGCCCCAGCATTTT | CASRRQGFQPQHF
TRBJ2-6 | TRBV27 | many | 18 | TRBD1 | TGTGCCAGCAGTTTTAGTGGGACAGTCCTCTCTGGGGCCAACGTCCTGACTTTC | CASSFSGTVLSGANVLTF
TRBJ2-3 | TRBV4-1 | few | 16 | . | TGCGCCAGCAGCCAAGTTGTCAGCCTTAGCACAGATACGCAGTATTTT | CASSQVVSLSTDTQYF
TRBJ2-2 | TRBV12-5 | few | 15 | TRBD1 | TGTGCTAGTGGTCCGGGACAGGGGAAAACCGGGGAGCTGTTTTTT | CASGPGQGKTGELFF
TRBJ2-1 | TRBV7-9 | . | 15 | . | TGTGCCAGCAGCCAGCCCGAACTGGCCTACAATGAGCAGTTCTTC | CASSQPELAYNEQFF
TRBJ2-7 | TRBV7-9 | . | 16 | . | TGTGCCAGCAGCCCTCAGGTACCGGGACAAATATACGAGCAGTACTTC | CASSPQVPGQIYEQYF
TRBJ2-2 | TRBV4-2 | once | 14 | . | TGTGCCAGCAAAGGATTCGAGGGTAACGGGGAGCTGCTTTTT | CASKGFEGNGELLF
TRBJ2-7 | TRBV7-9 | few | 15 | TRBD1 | TGTGCCAGCAGCTCCGCACAGGGACAGCTCTACGAGCAGTACTTC | CASSSAQGQLYEQYF